This T cell receptor beta chain is from a study of cytomegalovirus exposure and HLA in healthy donors. Whole-study results and caveats: Later genetic work tied a missense DCLRE1C variant to beta-chain V and J trimming.

Healthy bone marrow donors made up the cohort. This PCR relied on a set of 60 Vbeta primers and 13 Jbeta primers. Repertoires were generated with immunoSEQ multiplex PCR, while TCRdb's copy carries only in-frame clones and drops some. The sample has around 140,000 clones; roughly three quarters are singletons. The V end was cut by 5 bases, the J end by 0 bases, with 10 bases between. Germline CDR1 is SGHTA and CDR2 is FQGTGA. CDR3 size: 14 residues. Notes on this clone: The antigen is unknown.

This sequence was found in a male donor in good health and CMV-seronegative. The V and J genes are TRBV7-3 and TRBJ1-1, with D perhaps TRBD1 (5 bases). Material for sequencing was PBMCs. The CDR3 protein is CASSLLTVNTEAFF. CDR3 bases: TGTGCCAGCAGCCTTCTGACAGTGAACACTGAAGCTTTCTTT.